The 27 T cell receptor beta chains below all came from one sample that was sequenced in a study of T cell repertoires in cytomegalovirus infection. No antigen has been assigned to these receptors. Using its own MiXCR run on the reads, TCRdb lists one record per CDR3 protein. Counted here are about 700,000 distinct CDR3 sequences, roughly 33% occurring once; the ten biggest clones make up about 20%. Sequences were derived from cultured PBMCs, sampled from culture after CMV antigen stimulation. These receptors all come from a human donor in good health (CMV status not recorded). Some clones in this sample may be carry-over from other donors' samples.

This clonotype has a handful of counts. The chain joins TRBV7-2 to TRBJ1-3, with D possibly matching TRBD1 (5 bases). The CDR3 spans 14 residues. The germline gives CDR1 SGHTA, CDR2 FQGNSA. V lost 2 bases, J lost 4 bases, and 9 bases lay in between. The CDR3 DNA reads TGTGCCAGCAGCTTAAGCAGGGACGGAAACACCATATATTTT. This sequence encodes CASSLSRDGNTIYF.

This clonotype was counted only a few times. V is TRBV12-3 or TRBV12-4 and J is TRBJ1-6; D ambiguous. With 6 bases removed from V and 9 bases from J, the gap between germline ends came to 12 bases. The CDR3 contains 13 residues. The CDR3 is CASSQLPGSPLHF. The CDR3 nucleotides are TGTGCCAGCAGCCAACTACCGGGTTCACCCCTCCACTTT.

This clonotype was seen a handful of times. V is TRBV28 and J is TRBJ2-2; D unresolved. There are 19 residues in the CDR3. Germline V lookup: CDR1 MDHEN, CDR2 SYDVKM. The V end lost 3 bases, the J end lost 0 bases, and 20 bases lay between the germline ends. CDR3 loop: CASSFLLRVGTPNTGELFF. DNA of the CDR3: TGTGCCAGCAGTTTTTTGCTCCGTGTGGGAACACCGAACACCGGGGAGCTGTTTTTT.

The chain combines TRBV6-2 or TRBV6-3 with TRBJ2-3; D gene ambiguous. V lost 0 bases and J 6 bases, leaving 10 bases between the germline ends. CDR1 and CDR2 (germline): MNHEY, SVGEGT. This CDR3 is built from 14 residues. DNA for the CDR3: TGTGCCAGCAGTTACTCCGAAAGCGTGGATACGCAGTATTTT. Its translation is CASSYSESVDTQYF.

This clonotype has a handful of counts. The CDR3 sequence is CASSQGLAGAGGDTQYF. The CDR3 region has the DNA TGTGCCAGCAGCCAAGGACTAGCGGGGGCCGGGGGGGATACGCAGTATTTT. The chain employs TRBV4-2 and TRBJ2-3; 12 bases are shared with TRBD2. This CDR3 has 17 amino acids. V gave up 1 base and J gave up 6 bases; unmatched junction bases: 8. Looked up from germline, CDR1 is LGHNA and CDR2 is YNFKEQ.

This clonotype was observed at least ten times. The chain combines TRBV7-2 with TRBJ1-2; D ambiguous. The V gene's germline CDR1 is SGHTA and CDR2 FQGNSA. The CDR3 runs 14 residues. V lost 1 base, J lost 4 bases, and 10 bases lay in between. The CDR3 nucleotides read TGTGCCAGCAGCTTAGGGCCGGAACCCTATGGCTACACCTTC. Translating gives CASSLGPEPYGYTF.

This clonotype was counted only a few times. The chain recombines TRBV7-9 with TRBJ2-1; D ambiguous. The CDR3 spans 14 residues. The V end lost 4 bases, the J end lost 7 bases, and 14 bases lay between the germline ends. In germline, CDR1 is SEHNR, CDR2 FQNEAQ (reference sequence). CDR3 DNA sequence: TGTGCCAGCAGCTCACCAGTGGCAGGTAATGAGCAGTTCTTC. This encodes CASSSPVAGNEQFF. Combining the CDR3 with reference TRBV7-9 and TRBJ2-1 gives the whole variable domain DTGVSQNPRHKITKRGQNVTFRCDPISEHNRLYWYRQTLGQGPEFLTYFQNEAQLEKSRLLSDRFSAERPKGSFSTLEIQRTEQGDSAMYLCASSSPVAGNEQFFGPGTRLTVL.

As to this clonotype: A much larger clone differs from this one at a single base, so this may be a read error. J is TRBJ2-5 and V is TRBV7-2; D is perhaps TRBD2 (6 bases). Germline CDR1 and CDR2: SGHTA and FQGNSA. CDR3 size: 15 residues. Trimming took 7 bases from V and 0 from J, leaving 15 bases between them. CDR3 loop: CASNLGGAHQETQYF. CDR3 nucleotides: TGTGCCAGCAACTTGGGCGGGGCCCACCAAGAGACCCAGTACTTC.

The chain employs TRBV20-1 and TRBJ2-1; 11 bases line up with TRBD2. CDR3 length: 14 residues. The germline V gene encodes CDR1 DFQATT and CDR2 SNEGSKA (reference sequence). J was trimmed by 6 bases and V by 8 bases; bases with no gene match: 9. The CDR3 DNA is TGCAGTCACCGGGGACTAGCGGACCTCAATGAGCAGTTCTTC. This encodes CSHRGLADLNEQFF.

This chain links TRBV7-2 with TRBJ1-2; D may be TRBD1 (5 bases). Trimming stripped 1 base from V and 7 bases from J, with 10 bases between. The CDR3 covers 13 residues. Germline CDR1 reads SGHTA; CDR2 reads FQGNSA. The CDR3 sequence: CASSLVRGSGYTF. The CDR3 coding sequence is TGTGCCAGCAGCTTAGTCCGGGGGTCTGGCTACACCTTC. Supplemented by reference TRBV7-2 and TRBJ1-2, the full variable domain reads GAGVSQSPSNKVTEKGKDVELRCDPISGHTALYWYRQSLGQGLEFLIYFQGNSAPDKSGLPSDRFSAERTGGSVSTLTIQRTQQEDSAVYLCASSLVRGSGYTFGSGTRLTVV.

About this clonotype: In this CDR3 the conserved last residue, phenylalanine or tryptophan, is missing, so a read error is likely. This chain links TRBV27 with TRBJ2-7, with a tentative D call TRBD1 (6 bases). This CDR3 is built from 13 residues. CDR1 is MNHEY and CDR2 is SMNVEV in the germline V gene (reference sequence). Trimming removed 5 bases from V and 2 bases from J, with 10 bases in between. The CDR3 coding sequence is TGTGCCAGCAGTCCCGGGACACCCTACGAGCAGTACCTC. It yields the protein CASSPGTPYEQYL.

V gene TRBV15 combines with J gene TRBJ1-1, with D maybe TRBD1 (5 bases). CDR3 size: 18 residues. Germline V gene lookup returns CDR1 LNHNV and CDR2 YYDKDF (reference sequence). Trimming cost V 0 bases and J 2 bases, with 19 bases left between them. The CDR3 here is CATSRDWGMWGENTEAFF. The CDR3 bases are TGTGCCACCAGCAGAGATTGGGGGATGTGGGGGGAAAACACTGAAGCTTTCTTT.

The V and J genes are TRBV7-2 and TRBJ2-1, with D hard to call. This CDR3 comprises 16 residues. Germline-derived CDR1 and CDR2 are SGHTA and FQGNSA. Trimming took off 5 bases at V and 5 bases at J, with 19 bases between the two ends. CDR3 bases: TGTGCCAGCAGCGCCCTGGGTTTGCACCTTGACAATGAGCAGTTCTTC. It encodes CASSALGLHLDNEQFF.

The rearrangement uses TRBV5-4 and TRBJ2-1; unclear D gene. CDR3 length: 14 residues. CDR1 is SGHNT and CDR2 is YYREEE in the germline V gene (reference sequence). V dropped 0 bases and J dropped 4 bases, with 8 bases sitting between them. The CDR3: CASSLAESYNEQFF. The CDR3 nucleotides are TGTGCCAGCAGCTTGGCCGAAAGTTACAATGAGCAGTTCTTC.

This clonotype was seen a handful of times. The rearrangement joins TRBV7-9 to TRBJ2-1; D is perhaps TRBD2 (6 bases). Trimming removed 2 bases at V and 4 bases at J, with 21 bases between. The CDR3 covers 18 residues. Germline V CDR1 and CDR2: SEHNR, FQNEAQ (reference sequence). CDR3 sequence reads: CASSLRNGRGYGYNEQFF. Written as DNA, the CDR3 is TGTGCCAGCAGCTTAAGGAATGGACGGGGGTACGGGTACAATGAGCAGTTCTTC. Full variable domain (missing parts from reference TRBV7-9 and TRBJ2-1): DTGVSQNPRHKITKRGQNVTFRCDPISEHNRLYWYRQTLGQGPEFLTYFQNEAQLEKSRLLSDRFSAERPKGSFSTLEIQRTEQGDSAMYLCASSLRNGRGYGYNEQFFGPGTRLTVL.

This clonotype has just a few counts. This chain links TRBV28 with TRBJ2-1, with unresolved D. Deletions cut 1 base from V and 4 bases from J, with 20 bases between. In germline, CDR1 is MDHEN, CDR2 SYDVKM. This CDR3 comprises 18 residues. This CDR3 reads CASSLLVKKQLKYNEQFF. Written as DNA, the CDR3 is TGTGCCAGCAGTTTATTGGTAAAAAAACAGCTAAAATACAATGAGCAGTTCTTC.

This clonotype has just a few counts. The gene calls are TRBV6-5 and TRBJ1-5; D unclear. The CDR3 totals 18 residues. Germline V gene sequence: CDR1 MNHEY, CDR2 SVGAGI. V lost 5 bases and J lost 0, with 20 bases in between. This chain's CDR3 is CASSRRWQVGYSNQPQHF. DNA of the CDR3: TGTGCCAGCAGTCGCCGGTGGCAGGTGGGGTATAGCAATCAGCCCCAGCATTTT.

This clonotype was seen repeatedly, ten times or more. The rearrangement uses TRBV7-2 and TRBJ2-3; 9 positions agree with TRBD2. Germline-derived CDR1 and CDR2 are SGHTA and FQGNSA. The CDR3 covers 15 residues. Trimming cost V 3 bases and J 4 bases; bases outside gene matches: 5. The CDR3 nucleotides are TGTGCCAGCAGCTTTAGCGGGAGATATTCAGATACGCAGTATTTT. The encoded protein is CASSFSGRYSDTQYF.

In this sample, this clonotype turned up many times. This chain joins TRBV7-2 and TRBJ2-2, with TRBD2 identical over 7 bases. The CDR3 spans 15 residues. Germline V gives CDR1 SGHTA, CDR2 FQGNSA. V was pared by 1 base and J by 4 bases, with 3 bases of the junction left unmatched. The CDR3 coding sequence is TGTGCCAGCAGCTTAGTTGGCGGGAGCACCGGGGAGCTGTTTTTT. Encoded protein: CASSLVGGSTGELFF.

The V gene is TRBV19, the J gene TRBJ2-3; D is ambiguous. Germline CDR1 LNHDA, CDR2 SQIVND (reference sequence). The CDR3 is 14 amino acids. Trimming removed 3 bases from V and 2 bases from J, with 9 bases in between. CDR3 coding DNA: TGTGCCAGTAGTATCTACTTAAACACAGATACGCAGTATTTT. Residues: CASSIYLNTDTQYF.

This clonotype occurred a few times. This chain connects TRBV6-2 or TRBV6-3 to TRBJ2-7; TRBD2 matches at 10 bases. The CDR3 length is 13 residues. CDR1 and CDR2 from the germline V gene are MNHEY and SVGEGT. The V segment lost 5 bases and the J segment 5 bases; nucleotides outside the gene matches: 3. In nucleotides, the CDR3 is TGTGCCAGCAGTCATGGGACTAGCGACGAGCAGTACTTC. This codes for CASSHGTSDEQYF.

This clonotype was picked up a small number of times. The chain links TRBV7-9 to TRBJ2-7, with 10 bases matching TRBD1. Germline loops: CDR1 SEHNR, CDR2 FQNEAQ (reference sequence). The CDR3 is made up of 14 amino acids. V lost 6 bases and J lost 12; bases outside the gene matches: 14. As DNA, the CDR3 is TGTGCCAGCAGGTTTTGGGACAGGGGACTGGCCTGGTACTTC. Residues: CASRFWDRGLAWYF.

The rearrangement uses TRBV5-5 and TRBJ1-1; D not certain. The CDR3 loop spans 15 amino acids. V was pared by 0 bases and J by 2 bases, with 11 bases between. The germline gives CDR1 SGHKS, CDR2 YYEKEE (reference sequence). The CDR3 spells CASSLARTENTEAFF. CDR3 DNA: TGTGCCAGCAGCTTGGCCCGGACGGAAAACACTGAAGCTTTCTTT.

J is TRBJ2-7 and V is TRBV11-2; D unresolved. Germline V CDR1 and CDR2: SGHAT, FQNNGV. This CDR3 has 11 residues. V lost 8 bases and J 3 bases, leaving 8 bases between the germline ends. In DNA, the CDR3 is TGTGCCAGCGGCCGGAGCTACGAGCAGTACTTC. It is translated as CASGRSYEQYF.

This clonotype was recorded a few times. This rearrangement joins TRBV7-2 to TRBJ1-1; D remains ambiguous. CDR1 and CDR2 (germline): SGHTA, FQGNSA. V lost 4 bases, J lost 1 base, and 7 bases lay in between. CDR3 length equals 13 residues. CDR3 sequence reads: CASSSSSNTEAFF. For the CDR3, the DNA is TGTGCCAGCAGCTCCAGCTCGAACACTGAAGCTTTCTTT.

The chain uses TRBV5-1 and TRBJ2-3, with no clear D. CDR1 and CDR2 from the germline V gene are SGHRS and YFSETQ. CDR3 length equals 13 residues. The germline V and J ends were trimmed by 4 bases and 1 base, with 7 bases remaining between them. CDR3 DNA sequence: TGCGCCAGCAGCGACCCAGGCACAGATACGCAGTATTTT. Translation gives CASSDPGTDTQYF.

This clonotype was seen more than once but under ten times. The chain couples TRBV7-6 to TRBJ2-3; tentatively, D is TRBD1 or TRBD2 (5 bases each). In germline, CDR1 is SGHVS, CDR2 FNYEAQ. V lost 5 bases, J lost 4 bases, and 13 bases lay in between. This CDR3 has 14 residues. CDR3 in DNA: TGTGCCAGCAGCCGGGGCGGGTTTCCAGATACGCAGTATTTT. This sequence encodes CASSRGGFPDTQYF.